This entry describes one TCR beta chain. This entry comes from a study of blood T cell repertoires in COVID-19. Study details: The analysed material was cDNA or gDNA that came from T cells, B-cell-depleted T cells, or PBMCs.

The method was immunoSEQ multiplex PCR; TCRdb's version includes in-frame clones alone and lacks a portion of them. The table lists about 110,000 clones, approximately 80% of them singletons. V lost 4 bases and J lost 10, with 17 bases in between. CDR1 and CDR2 (germline): LNHNV, YYDKDF (reference sequence). This CDR3 is 13 amino acids long. This chain links TRBV15 with TRBJ2-7; TRBD2 might be the D (5 bases). This receptor was obtained from a woman aged 40 to 50 with acute or convalescent COVID-19. Sequences were obtained from peripheral blood. The CDR3 loop reads CATSIRGGTGQYF. The CDR3 DNA is TGTGCCACCAGCATTAGAGGAGGTACGGGTCAGTACTTC.